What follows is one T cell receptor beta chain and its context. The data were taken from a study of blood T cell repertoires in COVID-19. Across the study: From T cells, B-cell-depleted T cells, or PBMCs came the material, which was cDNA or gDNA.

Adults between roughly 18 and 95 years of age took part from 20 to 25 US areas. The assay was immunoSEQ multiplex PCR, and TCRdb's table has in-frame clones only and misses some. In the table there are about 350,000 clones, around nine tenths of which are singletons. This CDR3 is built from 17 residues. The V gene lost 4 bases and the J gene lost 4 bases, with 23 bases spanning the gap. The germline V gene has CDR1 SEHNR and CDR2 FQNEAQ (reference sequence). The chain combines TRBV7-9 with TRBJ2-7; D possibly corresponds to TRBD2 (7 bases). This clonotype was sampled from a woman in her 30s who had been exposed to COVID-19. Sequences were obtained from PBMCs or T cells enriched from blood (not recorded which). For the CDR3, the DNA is TGTGCCAGCAGCTCTCCCCCGAGAGGGGGGGGAGTGTACGAGCAGTACTTC. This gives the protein CASSSPPRGGGVYEQYF.